These 26 T cell receptor beta chains came from one sample sequenced in a study of T-cell reconstitution after alpha-beta-depleted transplantation in children. Unique molecular identifiers were used to barcode this TCRbeta library. TCRdb re-called the PCR reads through MiXCR, storing one row per CDR3 protein. The sample lists 400,000 to 450,000 distinct CDR3 sequences; 43% were seen once. Sequencing used PBMCs, obtained before TCRalphabeta/CD19-depleted stem cell transplant. These receptors all come from a girl aged 2 to 10 with aplastic anemia, due to receive a stem cell transplant.

Many counts were recorded for this clonotype. The rearrangement uses TRBV9 and TRBJ2-6; D gene ambiguous. CDR1 is SGDLS, CDR2 YYNGEE, per germline. The CDR3 extends over 14 amino acids. The ends were cut back, 6 bases at V and 2 bases at J, with 9 bases in the middle. The CDR3 nucleotides are TGTGCCAGCATCGAGCTCCCTGGGGCCAACGTCCTGACTTTC. Its translation: CASIELPGANVLTF.

The V call is TRBV20-1, the J call TRBJ1-5; perhaps TRBD1 as D (5 bases). Looked up from germline, CDR1 is DFQATT and CDR2 is SNEGSKA (reference sequence). The CDR3 has 13 amino acids. The V and J ends lost 0 bases and 5 bases respectively, with 8 bases between them. The DNA for the CDR3 is TGCAGTGCTAGAGATGGGGGTTATCAGCCCCAGCATTTT. This translates into CSARDGGYQPQHF.

Details on this clonotype: An end of the junction differs from the germline gene, which may be a read error. V usage is TRBV6-6 and J usage is TRBJ1-1, with 9 bases fitting TRBD1. The germline V gene has CDR1 MNHNY and CDR2 SVGAGI (reference sequence). The CDR3 contains 11 residues. This chain's CDR3 is CLTGGNTEAFF. CDR3 DNA: TGCCTGACAGGGGGGAACACTGAAGCTTTCTTT.

The chain uses TRBV29-1 and TRBJ2-2; D unresolved. CDR1 and CDR2 from the germline V gene are SQVTM and ANQGSEA. The CDR3 loop spans 12 amino acids. V was shortened by 5 bases and J by 7 bases, with 11 bases between the two germline ends. CDR3 in amino acids: CSVLDLDGELFF. The CDR3 coding sequence is TGCAGCGTTCTGGATCTAGACGGGGAGCTGTTTTTT.

Concerning this clonotype: Since a much larger clone is just one base distant, this may be a read error. The chain recombines TRBV6-1 with TRBJ2-3, with 14 bases lining up with TRBD2. CDR3 length equals 17 residues. Germline V gene lookup returns CDR1 MNHNS and CDR2 SASEGT. The CDR3, as DNA: TGTGTCAGCAGTAAGGGACTAGCGGGAGTAGGGGCAGATACGCAGTATTTT. It specifies CVSSKGLAGVGADTQYF.

This rearrangement joins TRBV7-3 to TRBJ1-1; D is undetermined. Germline V gene sequence: CDR1 SGHTA, CDR2 FQGTGA. This CDR3 region has 15 residues. The V end lost 4 bases, the J end lost 0 bases, and 12 bases lay between the germline ends. The CDR3 nucleotides are TGTGCCAGCAGCTCGAGACATTTGATGAACACTGAAGCTTTCTTT. This sequence encodes CASSSRHLMNTEAFF.

The rearrangement uses TRBV11-1 and TRBJ2-2, with 13 nucleotides matching TRBD2. V dropped 4 bases and J dropped 8; count of bases not matched to a gene: 13. CDR3 length equals 18 residues. Germline lookup yields CDR1 SGHAT and CDR2 FQDESV (reference sequence). This chain's CDR3 is CASSSYRGLAGESGELFF. The CDR3 DNA sequence: TGTGCCAGCAGCTCTTACCGCGGACTAGCGGGAGAATCTGGGGAGCTGTTTTTT. Variable domain in full (rest from reference TRBV11-1 and TRBJ2-2): EAEVAQSPRYKITEKSQAVAFWCDPISGHATLYWYRQILGQGPELLVQFQDESVVDDSQLPKDRFSAERLKGVDSTLKIQPAELGDSAMYLCASSSYRGLAGESGELFFGEGSRLTVL.

This rearrangement joins TRBV3-1 to TRBJ2-5; 8 bases match TRBD1. CDR3 size: 16 residues. Germline assignment: CDR1 LGHDT and CDR2 YNNKEL (reference sequence). The J segment lost 1 base and the V segment lost 0 bases, leaving 4 bases of the junction unmatched. The CDR3 region has the DNA TGTGCCAGCAGCCAAGATCTGGGGACAGGCCAAGAGACCCAGTACTTC. As protein: CASSQDLGTGQETQYF.

V gene TRBV11-2 combines with J gene TRBJ2-1; TRBD2 matches at 9 bases. From germline, CDR1 is SGHAT and CDR2 FQNNGV. The J segment lost 4 bases and the V segment lost 3 bases, leaving 16 bases of the junction unmatched. The CDR3 spans 19 residues. CDR3 coding DNA: TGTGCCAGCAGCTTCACCCCTCGAAAACGACTAGCGGCATACAATGAGCAGTTCTTC. Encoded protein: CASSFTPRKRLAAYNEQFF.

This clonotype was counted many times. V and J are TRBV10-1 and TRBJ2-2, with 12 bases matching TRBD1. Unmatched junction bases numbered 3, after V lost 6 bases and J lost 4 bases. This CDR3 is 15 amino acids long. Germline CDR1 reads WNHNN; CDR2 reads SYGVQD (reference sequence). CDR3 loop: CASSRDRGRTGELFF. In DNA form, the CDR3 reads TGCGCCAGCAGCCGGGACAGGGGGCGCACCGGGGAGCTGTTTTTT.

CDR3: CAWSVTDTQYF. CDR3 in DNA: TGTGCCTGGAGTGTTACTGATACGCAGTATTTT. This chain joins TRBV30 and TRBJ2-3; D uncertain. The CDR3 runs 11 residues. Germline lookup yields CDR1 GTSNPN and CDR2 SVGIG (reference sequence). The germline V and J ends were trimmed by 0 bases and 6 bases, with 4 bases remaining between them.

This clonotype was seen repeatedly, ten times or more. J is TRBJ1-5 and V is TRBV12-3 or TRBV12-4; D remains unclear. V lost 5 bases to trimming and J lost 3 bases, with 11 bases between them. The CDR3 is 14 residues long. Written as DNA, the CDR3 is TGTGCCAGCAGTGGCGGCAGGTCCAATCAGCCCCAGCATTTT. Its translation is CASSGGRSNQPQHF.

This clonotype was detected only a few times. In DNA form, the CDR3 reads TGTGCCAGCAGCTCAGCGCCAAACAATGAGCAGTTCTTC. Residues: CASSSAPNNEQFF. The J gene is TRBJ2-1, the V gene TRBV12-3 or TRBV12-4, with no clear D. The CDR3 sequence is 13 residues long. Trimming removed 6 bases from V and 5 bases from J, with 11 bases in between.

This clonotype has at least ten counts. The CDR3 sequence is CASSPPDSYEQYF. The CDR3, as DNA: TGTGCCAGCAGCCCACCGGACAGCTACGAGCAGTACTTC. The chain is built from TRBV9 and TRBJ2-7; possibly TRBD1 for D (6 bases). Trimming removed 4 bases from V and 3 bases from J, with 11 bases in between. The CDR3 sequence is 13 residues long. Germline CDR1 is SGDLS and CDR2 is YYNGEE. The whole variable domain, filled in from reference TRBV9 and TRBJ2-7, reads DSGVTQTPKHLITATGQRVTLRCSPRSGDLSVYWYQQSLDQGLQFLIQYYNGEERAKGNILERFSAQQFPDLHSELNLSSLELGDSALYFCASSPPDSYEQYFGPGTRLTVT.

This clonotype was detected only a few times. The conserved phenylalanine or tryptophan is not found at the CDR3 terminus, so this likely reflects a read error. The chain employs TRBV12-3 or TRBV12-4 and TRBJ1-1; 8 nucleotides align to TRBD1. Unmatched junction bases numbered 8, after V lost 6 bases and J lost 5 bases. CDR3 size: 14 residues. The DNA for the CDR3 is TGTGCCAGCAGCGACAGGGGACTACGGACTGAAGCTTTCCTT. This codes for CASSDRGLRTEAFL.

This chain uses TRBV25-1 with TRBJ2-1, with 8 bases identical to TRBD1. Trimming at V came to 6 bases and at J to 9 bases, leaving 7 bases not matched to a gene. Germline CDR1 MGHDK, CDR2 SYGVNS. The CDR3 length is 13 residues. CDR3 DNA sequence: TGTGCCAGCAGCCTTGGACAGGGCGGTGAGCAGTTCTTC. This translates into CASSLGQGGEQFF.

This clonotype has a single count. The chain employs TRBV12-3 or TRBV12-4 and TRBJ2-7; D is unresolved. The CDR3 is 14 residues long. Trimming stripped 2 bases from V and 2 bases from J, with 10 bases between. Here the CDR3 DNA reads TGTGCCAGCAGTTTAACCGGGCATACCTACGAGCAGTACTTC. Its translation: CASSLTGHTYEQYF.

The chain is built from TRBV20-1 and TRBJ2-5; D gene unclear. The CDR3 is 12 residues long. CDR1 and CDR2 (germline): DFQATT, SNEGSKA (reference sequence). With 3 bases removed from V and 1 base from J, the gap between germline ends came to 6 bases. The CDR3 reads CSARKIQETQYF. DNA of the CDR3: TGCAGTGCTAGGAAAATCCAAGAGACCCAGTACTTC.

This clonotype was observed at least ten times. This chain connects TRBV20-1 to TRBJ2-7; 8 bases match TRBD2. V lost 4 bases to trimming and J lost 1 base; unmatched junction nucleotides: 9. Germline V gene lookup returns CDR1 DFQATT and CDR2 SNEGSKA (reference sequence). This CDR3 comprises 15 residues. The CDR3 bases are TGCAGTGCTAATGCCGCGACTAGCGTTTCCTACGAGCAGTACTTC. Its translation is CSANAATSVSYEQYF.

The sample holds a few counts of this clonotype. The V call is TRBV6-1, the J call TRBJ2-3; weak D call: TRBD2 (6 bases). The CDR3 extends over 14 amino acids. The V and J ends lost 7 bases and 2 bases respectively, with 13 bases between them. CDR1 MNHNS and CDR2 SASEGT come from the germline V gene. CDR3 protein: CASTYGGPTDTQYF. The DNA of the CDR3 is TGTGCCAGCACCTACGGGGGACCCACAGATACGCAGTATTTT.

As concerns this clonotype: Here the CDR3 omits its conserved ending phenylalanine or tryptophan, so a read error is the likely source. The chain is built from TRBV7-2 and TRBJ2-6; D tentatively fits TRBD1 or TRBD2 (5 bases each). The CDR3 length is 15 residues. The V gene lost 5 bases and the J gene lost 1 base, with 9 bases spanning the gap. CDR1 and CDR2 (germline): SGHTA, FQGNSA. CDR3 region: CASSTGGSGANVLTI. The CDR3 DNA is TGTGCCAGCAGCACTGGGGGTTCTGGGGCCAACGTCCTGACTATC.

As regards this clonotype: At one end, the junction sequence differs from germline, possibly due to a read error. The rearrangement uses TRBV5-1 and TRBJ2-5, with D possibly being TRBD1 or TRBD2 (5 bases each). CDR1 and CDR2 (germline): SGHRS, YFSETQ. The length of the CDR3 is 14 residues. CDR3 bases: TGCGCCAGCAGGTTGATGGGGGACCAAGACACCCAGTACTTC. Translated: CASRLMGDQDTQYF.

The J gene is TRBJ2-7, the V gene TRBV19; 7 bases are shared with TRBD1. The length of the CDR3 is 13 residues. The germline gives CDR1 LNHDA, CDR2 SQIVND (reference sequence). V lost 7 bases and J lost 7; bases outside the gene matches: 10. The CDR3 sequence is CASKLGQSKEQYF. CDR3 nucleotides: TGTGCCAGTAAATTGGGACAGTCGAAGGAGCAGTACTTC.

This clonotype was found a few times. The chain employs TRBV6-5 and TRBJ1-5; TRBD1 is a possible D gene (5 bases). The V and J ends lost 4 bases and 4 bases respectively, with 11 bases between them. Germline CDR1 MNHEY, CDR2 SVGAGI. The CDR3 length is 14 residues. CDR3 nucleotides: TGTGCCAGCAGTTCCGGGACGCAGAATCAGCCCCAGCATTTT. This encodes CASSSGTQNQPQHF.

This clonotype showed up many times. This chain joins TRBV5-4 and TRBJ2-5; no firm D call. The CDR3 is 13 amino acids. Looked up from germline, CDR1 is SGHNT and CDR2 is YYREEE (reference sequence). Trimming shortened V by 0 bases and J by 2 bases, and 5 bases separated the two germline ends. The CDR3 bases are TGTGCCAGCAGCTTGGGAGATCAAGAGACCCAGTACTTC. This translates into CASSLGDQETQYF.

The chain employs TRBV28 and TRBJ2-1; D perhaps matches TRBD2 (5 bases). Trimming removed 5 bases at V and 7 bases at J, with 21 bases between. CDR1 MDHEN and CDR2 SYDVKM come from the germline V gene. This CDR3 has 16 residues. The CDR3 DNA is TGTGCCAGCAGTGCCCCGAGAGGACGCTGGGAGAATGAGCAGTTCTTC. Translation: CASSAPRGRWENEQFF. The whole variable domain, filled in from reference TRBV28 and TRBJ2-1, reads DVKVTQSSRYLVKRTGEKVFLECVQDMDHENMFWYRQDPGLGLRLIYFSYDVKMKEKGDIPEGYSVSREKKERFSLILESASTNQTSMYLCASSAPRGRWENEQFFGPGTRLTVL.